Listed below are T cell receptor beta chains from one sample, sequenced in a study of early T cells in non-severe SARS-CoV-2 infection. One entry per CDR3 protein, called by TCRdb with MiXCR from the 5' RACE reads. The table has over 70,000 distinct CDR3 sequences, about an eighth seen once. Sequenced: whole blood. The source is an adult who was a healthcare worker with PCR-confirmed SARS-CoV-2 infection or an uninfected control (not recorded which). CDR3s include the opening cysteine and the closing phenylalanine or tryptophan. A D gene is named only where the DNA matches it firmly. A row's size may be missing; if present it is once, few, many or a size class.

>11|-|TRBV29-1|few|TRBJ2-1
CSVPRDNEQFF
TGCAGCGTGCCCAGGGATAATGAGCAGTTCTTC
>15|TRBD1|TRBV15|-|TRBJ1-4
CATSRNRGLLEKLFF
TGTGCCACCAGCAGGAACAGGGGGCTATTGGAAAAACTGTTTTTT
>14|-|TRBV7-2|-|TRBJ1-1
CASSSNRDSAEAFF
TGTGCCAGCAGCTCCAACAGGGATAGTGCTGAAGCTTTCTTT
>14|-|TRBV20-1|-|TRBJ2-7
CSASLLAGPYEQYF
TGCAGTGCTAGTTTGCTAGCAGGCCCCTACGAGCAGTACTTC
>12|-|TRBV13|many|TRBJ2-7
CASSLLRDEQYF
TGTGCCAGCAGCTTATTAAGGGACGAGCAGTACTTC
>15|-|TRBV11-2|few|TRBJ2-1
CASSLDQTRSSEQFF
TGTGCCAGCAGCTTAGATCAGACTCGTTCGAGCGAGCAGTTCTTC
>15|TRBD1|TRBV28|-|TRBJ2-4
CASIPWGQGENIQYF
TGTGCCAGCATTCCTTGGGGACAGGGGGAGAACATTCAGTACTTC
>16|TRBD2|TRBV6-5|few|TRBJ2-1
CASSYVGSGYYNEQFF
TGTGCCAGCAGTTACGTGGGTAGCGGGTACTACAATGAGCAGTTCTTC
>16|-|TRBV4-2|many|TRBJ1-1
CASSQVRGSSGTEAFF
TGTGCCAGCAGCCAAGTACGAGGCAGCTCGGGCACTGAAGCTTTCTTT
>16|-|TRBV28|-|TRBJ2-1
CASTPPPLERSGEQFF
TGTGCCAGCACCCCTCCCCCCCTCGAAAGGTCCGGTGAGCAGTTCTTC
>14|TRBD1|TRBV4-1|many|TRBJ1-1
CASRGQGSITEAFF
TGCGCCAGCAGAGGACAGGGGAGTATTACTGAAGCTTTCTTT
>13|-|TRBV5-1|few|TRBJ2-5
CASSFSGQETQYF
TGCGCCAGCAGCTTTAGCGGCCAAGAGACCCAGTACTTC
>16|TRBD1|TRBV6-5|many|TRBJ2-7
CASSDRQGSLGYEQYF
TGTGCCAGCAGTGACAGACAGGGGAGTTTAGGCTACGAGCAGTACTTC
>14|TRBD2|TRBV20-1|-|TRBJ2-7
CSARDQLAAYEQYF
TGCAGTGCTAGAGATCAACTAGCGGCTTACGAGCAGTACTTC
>21|TRBD2|TRBV6-5|few|TRBJ2-3
CASSYPRGTSGNWGFTDTQYF
TGTGCCAGCAGTTACCCGCGAGGGACTAGCGGGAACTGGGGGTTCACAGATACGCAGTATTTT
>16|TRBD2|TRBV7-2|many|TRBJ2-1
CASSLALGGGYNEQFF
TGTGCCAGCAGCTTAGCGCTAGGCGGGGGTTACAATGAGCAGTTCTTC